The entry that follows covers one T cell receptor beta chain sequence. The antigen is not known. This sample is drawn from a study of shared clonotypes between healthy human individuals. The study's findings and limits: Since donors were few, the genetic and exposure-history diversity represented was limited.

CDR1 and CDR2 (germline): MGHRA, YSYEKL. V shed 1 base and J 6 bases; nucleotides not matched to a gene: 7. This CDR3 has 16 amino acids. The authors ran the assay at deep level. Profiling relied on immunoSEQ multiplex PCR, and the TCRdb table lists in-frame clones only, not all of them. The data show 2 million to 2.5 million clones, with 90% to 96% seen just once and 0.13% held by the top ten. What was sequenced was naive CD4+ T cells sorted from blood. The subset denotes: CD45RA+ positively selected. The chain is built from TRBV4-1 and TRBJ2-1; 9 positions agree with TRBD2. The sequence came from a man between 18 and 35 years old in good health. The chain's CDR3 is CASSQVLAGGGNEQFF. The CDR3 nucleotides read TGCGCCAGCAGCCAAGTCCTGGCGGGGGGGGGCAATGAGCAGTTCTTC.